Listed here are 24 T cell receptor beta chains from one sample, sequenced in a study of T-cell memory formation after mild COVID-19. TCRdb reprocessed the 5' RACE reads via MiXCR and lists one record per CDR3 protein. The sample holds around 320,000 distinct CDR3 sequences, about 13% seen once. Source material: PBMCs or a T cell subset sorted from them (not recorded which). The receptors come from a man aged 18-30 years who had mild COVID-19 (a few samples of this study predate the infection). Cell type and time point are not known.

V is TRBV28 and J is TRBJ2-1, with D tentatively TRBD2 (6 bases). Germline-derived CDR1 and CDR2 are MDHEN and SYDVKM. This CDR3 comprises 16 residues. The V gene lost 2 bases and the J gene lost 7 bases, with 18 bases spanning the gap. CDR3 amino acids: CASSLAGLEGKNEQFF. CDR3 in DNA: TGTGCCAGCAGTTTAGCCGGGTTGGAGGGGAAAAATGAGCAGTTCTTC.

The gene calls are TRBV5-1 and TRBJ2-3, with 13 positions matching TRBD2. The V and J ends lost 7 bases and 5 bases, in that order; junction bases with no gene match: 13. Germline V gene sequence: CDR1 SGHRS, CDR2 YFSETQ. The CDR3 runs 17 residues. CDR3 protein: CASPTLTSGGALDTQYF. DNA for the CDR3: TGCGCCAGCCCCACCCTCACTAGCGGGGGGGCGTTAGATACGCAGTATTTT.

This clonotype has a handful of counts. This chain joins TRBV5-1 and TRBJ2-7, with a possible D match to TRBD1 (6 bases). V lost 3 bases, J lost 5 bases, and 12 bases lay in between. CDR1 is SGHRS, CDR2 YFSETQ, per germline. This CDR3 spans 13 amino acids. The CDR3 here is CASSSRGKDEQYF. The DNA of the CDR3 is TGCGCCAGCAGCTCCAGGGGAAAGGACGAGCAGTACTTC.

The chain is built from TRBV9 and TRBJ2-1; D is uncertain. V lost 3 bases, J lost 1 base, and 14 bases lay in between. The CDR3 has 16 amino acids. Looked up from germline, CDR1 is SGDLS and CDR2 is YYNGEE. The CDR3 bases are TGTGCCAGCAGCGCAGCATGGGCAAAATCCTACAATGAGCAGTTCTTC. This gives the protein CASSAAWAKSYNEQFF.

This clonotype was detected a few times. This chain joins TRBV5-6 and TRBJ1-1; D remains ambiguous. V lost 3 bases and J 2 bases, leaving 14 bases between the germline ends. Looked up from germline, CDR1 is SGHDT and CDR2 is YYEEEE. This CDR3 contains 15 residues. CDR3 DNA: TGTGCCAGCAGCTCAATTCCACGGCTAAACACTGAAGCTTTCTTT. Protein product: CASSSIPRLNTEAFF. Using reference TRBV5-6 and TRBJ1-1 for the parts outside the CDR3, the full variable domain is DAGVTQSPTHLIKTRGQQVTLRCSPKSGHDTVSWYQQALGQGPQFIFQYYEEEERQRGNFPDRFSGHQFPNYSSELNVNALLLGDSALYLCASSSIPRLNTEAFFGQGTRLTVV.

The chain uses TRBV27 and TRBJ2-4; D perhaps matches TRBD2 (6 bases). V was cut by 3 bases and J by 8 bases, with 14 bases left in between. Germline V gives CDR1 MNHEY, CDR2 SMNVEV (reference sequence). The CDR3 loop spans 14 amino acids. CDR3 amino acids: CASSFGPWGDIQYF. The CDR3 coding sequence is TGTGCCAGCAGTTTTGGGCCGTGGGGGGACATTCAGTACTTC.

V usage is TRBV11-3 and J usage is TRBJ2-7; D may match TRBD1 or TRBD2 (5 bases each). The CDR3 length is 13 residues. From germline, CDR1 is SGHNT and CDR2 YENEEA. Trimming stripped 9 bases from V and 3 bases from J, with 15 bases between. This chain's CDR3 is CARDGLGDYEQYF. DNA of the CDR3: TGTGCCAGGGATGGTTTGGGGGACTACGAGCAGTACTTC.

This clonotype occurred once. V is TRBV6-2 or TRBV6-3 and J is TRBJ2-7; TRBD2 matches at 11 bases. The CDR3 runs to 15 residues. Germline CDR1 reads MNHEY; CDR2 reads SVGEGT. The V gene end was trimmed by 0 bases and the J gene end by 2 bases; junction bases not matched to a gene: 0. CDR3: CASSYSTSGAYEQYF. CDR3 DNA: TGTGCCAGCAGTTACTCGACTAGCGGGGCCTACGAGCAGTACTTC.

This clonotype has only a few counts. The chain recombines TRBV3-1 with TRBJ1-2; possible D gene TRBD1, 6 bases. V was pared by 3 bases and J by 2 bases, with 25 bases between. The length of the CDR3 is 19 residues. The germline V gene has CDR1 LGHDT and CDR2 YNNKEL (reference sequence). The CDR3 region is CASSHHYGSYRERNYGYTF. CDR3 bases: TGTGCCAGCAGCCATCACTATGGTTCATACAGGGAAAGAAACTATGGCTACACCTTC.

Only a few counts were recorded for this clonotype. The gene calls are TRBV7-9 and TRBJ2-2; D gene unclear. Trimming took 6 bases from V and 8 from J, leaving 25 bases between them. The CDR3 has 17 amino acids. The germline V gene has CDR1 SEHNR and CDR2 FQNEAQ (reference sequence). Written as DNA, the CDR3 is TGTGCCAGCAGACAAGCGTCGCTGGTCAGGTCCTTTGGGGAGCTGTTTTTT. Translating gives CASRQASLVRSFGELFF.

The V and J genes are TRBV7-2 and TRBJ2-1; 11 bases fit TRBD2. In germline, CDR1 is SGHTA, CDR2 FQGNSA. Trimming cost V 6 bases and J 4 bases; bases outside gene matches: 8. CDR3 size: 16 residues. The CDR3 here is CASRALAGGAYNEQFF. DNA for the CDR3: TGTGCCAGCAGGGCTCTAGCGGGGGGTGCTTACAATGAGCAGTTCTTC.

The gene calls are TRBV5-5 and TRBJ1-5; no firm D call. V lost 4 bases and J lost 0, with 11 bases in between. The germline CDR1 and CDR2 sequences are SGHKS and YYEKEE (reference sequence). This CDR3 contains 15 residues. CDR3 region: CASSLATYSNQPQHF. Written as DNA, the CDR3 is TGTGCCAGCAGCCTGGCAACCTATAGCAATCAGCCCCAGCATTTT. Together with reference TRBV5-5 and TRBJ1-5, the CDR3 gives the full variable domain: DAGVTQSPTHLIKTRGQQVTLRCSPISGHKSVSWYQQVLGQGPQFIFQYYEKEERGRGNFPDRFSARQFPNYSSELNVNALLLGDSALYLCASSLATYSNQPQHFGDGTRLSIL.

This chain joins TRBV20-1 and TRBJ2-1, with D unresolved. V shed 3 bases and J shed 0 bases, with 9 bases lying between them. The CDR3 runs to 14 residues. Per germline, CDR1 DFQATT and CDR2 SNEGSKA (reference sequence). The DNA of the CDR3 is TGCAGTGCTAGGGACGCGAGCTCCTACAATGAGCAGTTCTTC. It is translated as CSARDASSYNEQFF.

This clonotype was observed many times. The rearrangement uses TRBV7-2 and TRBJ2-7, with 7 bases identical to TRBD1. Germline values: CDR1 SGHTA, CDR2 FQGNSA. CDR3 size: 14 residues. V gave up 4 bases and J gave up 5 bases; unmatched junction bases: 8. As DNA, the CDR3 is TGTGCCAGCAGCTCCCCCGACAGGGCCGACGAGCAGTACTTC. Encoded protein: CASSSPDRADEQYF.

This chain connects TRBV11-3 to TRBJ2-1; D is ambiguous. This CDR3 contains 12 residues. Germline loops: CDR1 SGHNT, CDR2 YENEEA. V was shortened by 5 bases and J by 8 bases, with 10 bases between the two germline ends. The CDR3 coding sequence is TGTGCCAGCAGCCTAAACCGGGATGAGCAGTTCTTC. Translated: CASSLNRDEQFF. Together with reference TRBV11-3 and TRBJ2-1, the CDR3 gives the full variable domain: EAGVVQSPRYKIIEKKQPVAFWCNPISGHNTLYWYLQNLGQGPELLIRYENEEAVDDSQLPKDRFSAERLKGVDSTLKIQPAELGDSAVYLCASSLNRDEQFFGPGTRLTVL.

The chain employs TRBV15 and TRBJ1-1; D is uncertain. Trimming took off 5 bases at V and 4 bases at J, with 20 bases between the two ends. From germline, CDR1 is LNHNV and CDR2 YYDKDF (reference sequence). This CDR3 is built from 16 residues. CDR3 DNA: TGTGCCACCAGCCGTACTGCGAGGGCGCTGGGCACTGAAGCTTTCTTT. It codes for CATSRTARALGTEAFF.

This clonotype was detected only a few times. The rearrangement links TRBV3-1 to TRBJ2-5; the D is unclear. V was shortened by 4 bases and J by 5 bases, with 14 bases between the two germline ends. CDR1 is LGHDT, CDR2 YNNKEL, per germline (reference sequence). The CDR3 totals 14 residues. The CDR3 nucleotides are TGTGCCAGCAGCCCCTACCCGGTAGGGGAGACCCAGTACTTC. Translation: CASSPYPVGETQYF.

The rearrangement uses TRBV6-6 and TRBJ2-7, with 9 positions matching TRBD1. Per germline, CDR1 MNHNY and CDR2 SVGAGI (reference sequence). The CDR3 has 15 residues. The V segment lost 5 bases and the J segment 3 bases; nucleotides outside the gene matches: 8. The CDR3 spells CASSEPRDRDYEQYF. For the CDR3, the DNA is TGTGCCAGCAGTGAGCCCCGGGACAGGGACTACGAGCAGTACTTC.

This clonotype was found many times. The J gene is TRBJ2-2, the V gene TRBV7-2; 9 nucleotides match TRBD2. Germline CDR1 is SGHTA and CDR2 is FQGNSA. V was clipped by 5 bases and J by 6 bases; unmatched bases: 7. The CDR3 length is 15 residues. CDR3 residues: CASSPQAGGSGELFF. The CDR3 nucleotides are TGTGCCAGCAGCCCACAAGCGGGGGGATCCGGGGAGCTGTTTTTT.

This CDR3 reads CSARLSGTDTQYF. In nucleotides, the CDR3 is TGCAGTGCTAGATTAAGCGGCACAGATACGCAGTATTTT. The chain is built from TRBV20-1 and TRBJ2-3; D not certain. The V gene lost 2 bases and the J gene lost 1 base, with 7 bases spanning the gap. CDR3 length equals 13 residues. CDR1 and CDR2 (germline): DFQATT, SNEGSKA (reference sequence).

This clonotype was seen repeatedly, ten times or more. The gene calls are TRBV12-3 or TRBV12-4 and TRBJ2-5; no definite D call. The CDR3 runs to 16 residues. V gave up 3 bases and J gave up 1 base, with 15 bases separating them. As DNA, the CDR3 is TGTGCCAGCAGTTTTCGGCGGAATGTGATCCAAGAGACCCAGTACTTC. As protein: CASSFRRNVIQETQYF.

This chain links TRBV5-6 with TRBJ2-7; no definite D call. Germline CDR1 SGHDT, CDR2 YYEEEE. The CDR3 sequence is 14 residues long. V shed 1 base and J shed 2 bases, with 10 bases lying between them. The CDR3 DNA is TGTGCCAGCAGCTTGCACGGGTATACCTACGAGCAGTACTTC. It translates to CASSLHGYTYEQYF.

The chain carries TRBV4-3 and TRBJ2-3; D may be TRBD2 (6 bases). Trimming shortened V by 3 bases and J by 5 bases, and 15 bases separated the two germline ends. Germline V lookup: CDR1 LGHNA, CDR2 YSLEER. CDR3 length: 15 amino acids. As DNA, the CDR3 is TGCGCCAGCAGCCACAAAGGCGGGATGCAAGATACGCAGTATTTT. Amino acids: CASSHKGGMQDTQYF.

A few counts support this clonotype. At one end, the junction sequence differs from germline, possibly due to a read error. This chain connects TRBV5-1 to TRBJ2-5, with 8 bases that match TRBD2. Germline-derived CDR1 and CDR2 are SGHRS and YFSETQ. This CDR3 region has 12 residues. CDR3 sequence reads: CASSLDGRGGNF. The CDR3 nucleotides are TGCGCCAGCAGCTTGGATGGTCGGGGGGGGAACTTC.